This T cell receptor beta chain was observed in a study of long-term antiretroviral therapy in people with HIV (dated by TCRdb to between 2021 and 2024). Regarding the complete study: The earliest samples were collected roughly a decade before the 2015 WHO recommendation for immediate ART, at a time when ART was usually postponed until CD4 counts fell. No cross-contamination during QIAcube processing was shown when test extractions of a monoclonal T-cell line were performed alongside some 33 polyclonal samples. From fewer than 35 adults with confirmed HIV infection, the cohort provided approximately 190 cryopreserved PBMC samples, gathered serially across a mean of around 6 years (range 1-12). A retrospective serial study tested whether ART initiation and durable HIV suppression were associated with changes in peripheral blood TRB repertoire composition and diversity. Of the roughly 30 participants with HIV, approximately ten were female.

Comments on this clone: Its specific antigen is unknown. Qualities for individual bases were not recorded, and no much larger clone is one base off.

CDR1 and CDR2 are drawn from the germline V gene: SGDLS, YYNGEE. Its CDR3 holds 15 amino acids, cysteine through phenylalanine. The entry retains the CDR3 DNA only, 45 bases that are in frame from base 1. Trimming at the junction amounts to 0 bases on V and 1 base on J, and the germline ends lie 10 bases apart. What the work shows at the level of the full study, not this receptor alone: At every time point, the repertoire was dominated by expanded TRB clones first identified before ART initiation, although this dominance fluctuated and, in many PLHIV, declined after ART. Samples dated from the mid-2000s to the late 2010s, and the ART regimens used may be less effective than current ones. Starting ART was linked to a significant rise in TRB diversity, yet even with long-term ART the diversity remained significantly lower than in transplant donor controls. Because pre-ART samples had limited cell numbers, profiling was done on unsorted PBMC rather than on sorted CD4+ and CD8+ T cells. Owing to limited PBMC availability, only the TCR beta chain was sequenced, without alpha chain pairing. HIV repertoires had narrower CDR3 length ranges than controls, and the network structure suggested an antigen-experienced repertoire that shifted only slightly toward naive after ART. Inferences about post-ART repertoire changes are limited because no data were available on ART adherence, viral resistance or therapy changes.

Participants were included only if at least one PBMC sample before ART initiation and at least two post-ART samples were available. Every participant with HIV received treatment in the United States of America. Cryopreserved samples of about 0.95-10 million PBMC were thawed and washed before DNA extraction. At the time of the earliest PBMC sample for each participant with HIV, ages ranged from roughly 20 to 54 years. Per participant, PBMC samples came from 1-4 timepoints prior to ART initiation and 2-8 timepoints following ART initiation, for a median of 7 samples. Serial HIV viral load, CD4+ T-cell count, ART history and demographic data were obtained for every participant. A Qiagen kit on a QIAcube was used to extract genomic DNA from unsorted PBMC, with samples processed in batches of 12. The immunoSEQ hsTCRB v3.0 assay was used at survey level resolution to sequence the TRB variable region. A depth of roughly 40,000-50,000 T-cell genomes per sample was targeted for TRB sequencing. Pooled TRB libraries were sequenced on an Illumina MiSeq with a v3 150-cycle kit. Per the source publication's procedure: Repertoire analysis was performed in R inside a reproducible Nextflow workflow that covered QC, data transformation and analysis. Custom analyses were implemented in LymphoSeq2, an R package for AIRR-Seq data exploration. Four samples that yielded fewer than 5000 total TRB sequences were excluded, so that approximately 170 HIV repertoires were analyzed. Among the 180 to 200 retained HIV repertoires, more than 55 were collected before ART initiation and 129 after ART initiation. Repertoires were downsampled to 5000 TRB nucleotide sequences, with summary statistics averaged over 100 downsampling iterations. TRB sequences were retained for analysis only if CDR3 regions of at least seven amino acids were present. Diversity was measured with a Shannon entropy-derived clonality score and the Gini coefficient. In the repertoire networks, any two of the top 5000 CDR3 amino acid sequences were connected whenever the two sequences differed by an edit distance of one. For TRB CDR3 amino acid sequences, GLIPH2 was used to predict antigen specificity groups and MHC restriction. To flag known associations with CMV, EBV, HIV or tissue antigens, CDR3 amino acid sequences were compared against VDJdb and McPAS-TCR. Pre-ART, post-ART and control groups were compared with Wilcoxon signed-rank tests and Holm-Bonferroni correction. The clones in this table, taken by TCRdb from immuneACCESS, are in-frame only. Not every clone is retained; where verified, under half of the shortfall comes from an unresolved V gene, and the cause of the rest is unknown. The V and J calls and clone size are taken from that table; D and trimming were inferred from the DNA. The sample includes 25,000 to 35,000 clones, with 80% to 90% observed a single time. Of the sample, 3.6% falls within the top ten clones.

The sample consisted of unsorted PBMCs, taken 1.8 years after starting antiretroviral therapy. This TCR derives from a woman aged 18-29 years with HIV. This chain joins TRBV9 to TRBJ1-1; the D gene is not confidently resolved. In nucleotide form, the sequence is TGTGCCAGCAGCGTAGCTACAGAAACGAACACTGAAGCTTTCTTT. Translated, it gives CASSVATETNTEAFF.